This paragraph covers one T cell receptor beta chain sequence. The sample comes from a study of blood T cell repertoires in COVID-19. Assay: immunoSEQ multiplex PCR; the TCRdb copy retains only in-frame clones and omits some. This table has 200,000 to 300,000 clones, roughly 87% appearing once. The V gene's germline CDR1 is MNHEY and CDR2 SMNVEV (reference sequence). After removal of 5 bases from V and 4 bases from J, the junction contained 6 bases not matched to a gene. The CDR3 is 16 amino acids. The sequence derives from a woman aged 25-40 years with acute COVID-19. The chain recombines TRBV27 with TRBJ1-6, with 9 nucleotides matching TRBD1. The source material was PBMCs or T cells enriched from blood (not recorded which). The DNA for the CDR3 is TGTGCCAGCAGTACCAAGGACAGGGGTTATAATTCACCCCTCCACTTT. This codes for CASSTKDRGYNSPLHF.